This paragraph covers one T cell receptor (beta chain) sequence. What it binds is not known. This sample was taken from a study of chemoradiotherapy in HPV16-positive cancers. Broader study findings: Candidate HPV-specific clones and E7-related TCR motifs grew in tumor during treatment.

Here immunoSEQ multiplex PCR was the method, and the copy in TCRdb shows in-frame clones only, minus some. The top ten hold just under 15% of the sample, which has around 900 clones, roughly 77% seen once. This receptor was identified in a human donor with HPV-associated anogenital cancer. The input for sequencing was tumor tissue, taken from a patient who underwent chemoradiotherapy.

Here the CDR3 DNA reads TGTGCCAGCAGCGGAGGGACAGAAGGGAATTCGCGAGCTTTCTTT. Translated: CASSGGTEGNSRAFF. The genes are TRBV7-6 and TRBJ1-1; 7 nucleotides line up with TRBD1. This CDR3 region has 15 residues. Trimming cost V 5 bases and J 10 bases; bases outside gene matches: 16. Germline loops: CDR1 SGHVS, CDR2 FNYEAQ.